This TCR beta chain was captured in a study of blood T cells in healthy people across ages. Overall study findings and caveats: Researchers said unsorted PBMCs prevented a conclusive naive versus antigen-experienced comparison. Roughly linear declines in TCR beta diversity per million T cells occurred with age.

Concerning this clonotype itself: Its antigen is as yet unknown.

The second PCR ran about 6 to 11 cycles with a sample-barcoded 5' primer and J-beta primers. TCRdb redid the calling of the 5' RACE reads with MiXCR, one entry per CDR3 protein. The sample lists about 730,000 distinct CDR3 sequences, 43% occurring once. For every donor, a draw yielded approximately 9.8 milliliters of peripheral blood. The clonotype comes from a woman aged 55 to 70 in good health. Sequencing was performed on blood.

CDR3 nucleotide sequence: TGTGCCAGCAGCTTAGCGTGGTCTGCCAAGTACTTC. This sequence encodes CASSLAWSAKYF. The rearrangement links TRBV7-2 to TRBJ2-7; D gene unclear. Germline V CDR1 and CDR2: SGHTA, FQGNSA. The germline V and J ends were trimmed by 0 bases and 11 bases, with 11 bases remaining between them. The CDR3 loop spans 12 amino acids.